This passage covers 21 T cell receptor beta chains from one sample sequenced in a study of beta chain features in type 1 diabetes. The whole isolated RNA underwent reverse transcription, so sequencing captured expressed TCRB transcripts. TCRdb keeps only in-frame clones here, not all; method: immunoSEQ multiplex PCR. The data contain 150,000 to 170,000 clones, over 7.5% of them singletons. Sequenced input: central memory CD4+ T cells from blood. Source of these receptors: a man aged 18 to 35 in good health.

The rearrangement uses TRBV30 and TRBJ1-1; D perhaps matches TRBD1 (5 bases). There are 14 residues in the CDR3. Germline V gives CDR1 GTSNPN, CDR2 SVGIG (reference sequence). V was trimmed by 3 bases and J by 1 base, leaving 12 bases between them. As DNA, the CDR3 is TGTGCCTGGAGGAAGATCGGACAGAACACTGAAGCTTTCTTT. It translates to CAWRKIGQNTEAFF.

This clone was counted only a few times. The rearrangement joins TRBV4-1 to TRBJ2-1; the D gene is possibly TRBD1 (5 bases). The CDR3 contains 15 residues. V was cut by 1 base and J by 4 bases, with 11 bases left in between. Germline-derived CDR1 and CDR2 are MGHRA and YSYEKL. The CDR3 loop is CASSQGGREYNEQFF. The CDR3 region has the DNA TGCGCCAGCAGCCAAGGGGGCAGAGAATACAATGAGCAGTTCTTC.

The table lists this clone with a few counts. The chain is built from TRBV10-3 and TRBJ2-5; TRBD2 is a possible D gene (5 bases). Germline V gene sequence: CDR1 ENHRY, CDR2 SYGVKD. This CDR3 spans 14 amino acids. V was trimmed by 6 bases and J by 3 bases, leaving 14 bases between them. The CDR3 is CAIRVGLSEETQYF. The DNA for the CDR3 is TGTGCCATCAGAGTAGGACTTTCTGAAGAGACCCAGTACTTC.

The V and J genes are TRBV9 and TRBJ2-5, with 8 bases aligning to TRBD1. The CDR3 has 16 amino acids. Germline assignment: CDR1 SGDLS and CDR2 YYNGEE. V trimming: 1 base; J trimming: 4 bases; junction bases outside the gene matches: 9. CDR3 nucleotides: TGTGCCAGCAGCGTACAGGGGGCAGTTATCGTAGAGACCCAGTACTTC. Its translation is CASSVQGAVIVETQYF.

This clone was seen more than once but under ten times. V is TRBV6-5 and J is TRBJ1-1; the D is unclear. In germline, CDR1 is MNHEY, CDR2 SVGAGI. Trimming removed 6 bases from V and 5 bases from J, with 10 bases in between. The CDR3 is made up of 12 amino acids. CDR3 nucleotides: TGTGCCAGCAGGAGAGGGCGGACTGAAGCTTTCTTT. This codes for CASRRGRTEAFF.

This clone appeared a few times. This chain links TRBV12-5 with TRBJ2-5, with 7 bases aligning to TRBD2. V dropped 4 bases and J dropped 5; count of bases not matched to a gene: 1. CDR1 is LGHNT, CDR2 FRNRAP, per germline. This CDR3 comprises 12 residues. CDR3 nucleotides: TGTGCTAGTGGTTCCGGGGGGGAGACCCAGTACTTC. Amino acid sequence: CASGSGGETQYF.

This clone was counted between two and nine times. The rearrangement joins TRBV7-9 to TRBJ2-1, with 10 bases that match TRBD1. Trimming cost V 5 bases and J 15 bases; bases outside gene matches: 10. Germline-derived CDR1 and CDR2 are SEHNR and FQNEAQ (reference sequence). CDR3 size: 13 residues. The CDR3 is CASSRIDRGPRFF. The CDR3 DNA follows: TGTGCCAGCAGCCGGATTGACAGGGGGCCTAGGTTCTTC.

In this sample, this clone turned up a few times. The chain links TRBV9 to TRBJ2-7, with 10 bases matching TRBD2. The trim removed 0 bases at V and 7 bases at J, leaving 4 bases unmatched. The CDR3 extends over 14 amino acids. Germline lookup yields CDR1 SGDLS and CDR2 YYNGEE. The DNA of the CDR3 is TGTGCCAGCAGCGTAGAGCCTAGCGGGAGTGAGCAGTACTTC. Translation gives CASSVEPSGSEQYF.

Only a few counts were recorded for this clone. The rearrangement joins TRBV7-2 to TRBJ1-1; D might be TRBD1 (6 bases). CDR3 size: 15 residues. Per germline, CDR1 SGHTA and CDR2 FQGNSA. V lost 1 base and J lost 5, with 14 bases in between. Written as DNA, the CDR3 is TGTGCCAGCAGCTTAGACGTTCAGGGGCGGACTGAAGCTTTCTTT. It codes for CASSLDVQGRTEAFF.

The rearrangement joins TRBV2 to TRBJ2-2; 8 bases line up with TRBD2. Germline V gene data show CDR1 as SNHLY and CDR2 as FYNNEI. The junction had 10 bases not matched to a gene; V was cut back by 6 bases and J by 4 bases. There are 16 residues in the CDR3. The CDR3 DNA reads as TGTGCCAGCAGACCTGGACTAGCCAGGACCACCGGGGAGCTGTTTTTT. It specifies CASRPGLARTTGELFF. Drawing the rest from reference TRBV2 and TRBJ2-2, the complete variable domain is EPEVTQTPSHQVTQMGQEVILRCVPISNHLYFYWYRQILGQKVEFLVSFYNNEISEKSEIFDDQFSVERPDGSNFTLKIRSTKLEDSAMYFCASRPGLARTTGELFFGEGSRLTVL.

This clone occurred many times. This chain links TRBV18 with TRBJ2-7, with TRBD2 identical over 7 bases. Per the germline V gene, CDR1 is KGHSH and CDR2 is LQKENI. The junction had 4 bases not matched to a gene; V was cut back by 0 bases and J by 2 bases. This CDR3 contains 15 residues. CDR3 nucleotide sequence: TGTGCCAGCTCACCACCTGCGGGGGTGGCCTACGAGCAGTACTTC. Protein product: CASSPPAGVAYEQYF.

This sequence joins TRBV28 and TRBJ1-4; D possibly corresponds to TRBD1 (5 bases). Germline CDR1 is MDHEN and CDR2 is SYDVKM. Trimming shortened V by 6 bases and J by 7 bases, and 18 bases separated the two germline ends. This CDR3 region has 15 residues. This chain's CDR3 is CASSLGGSFGEKLFF. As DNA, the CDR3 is TGTGCCAGCAGCCTCGGGGGGTCTTTTGGTGAAAAACTGTTTTTT.

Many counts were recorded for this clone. CDR3 sequence (DNA): TGTGCCAGCAGTAAGGGCCGGGGGACAGGGGAAAGTAATGAGCAGTTCTTC. Protein sequence: CASSKGRGTGESNEQFF. This rearrangement joins TRBV27 to TRBJ2-1, with 10 positions matching TRBD1. This CDR3 has 17 residues. V trimming: 5 bases; J trimming: 7 bases; junction bases outside the gene matches: 14. The germline CDR1 and CDR2 sequences are MNHEY and SMNVEV (reference sequence).

CDR3 DNA: TGCGCCAGCAGCTTGGGACTAGCGGGAACCGGGGAGCTGTTTTTT. This gives the protein CASSLGLAGTGELFF. This chain links TRBV5-1 with TRBJ2-2, with 11 positions matching TRBD2. From germline, CDR1 is SGHRS and CDR2 YFSETQ. The trim removed 0 bases at V and 5 bases at J, leaving 0 bases unmatched. The CDR3 consists of 15 residues. Looking up the rest from reference TRBV5-1 and TRBJ2-2 gives the full variable domain: KAGVTQTPRYLIKTRGQQVTLSCSPISGHRSVSWYQQTPGQGLQFLFEYFSETQRNKGNFPGRFSGRQFSNSRSEMNVSTLELGDSALYLCASSLGLAGTGELFFGEGSRLTVL.

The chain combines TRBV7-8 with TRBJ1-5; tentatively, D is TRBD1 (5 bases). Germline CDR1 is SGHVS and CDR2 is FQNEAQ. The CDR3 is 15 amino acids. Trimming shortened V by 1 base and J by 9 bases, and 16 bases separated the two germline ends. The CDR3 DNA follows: TGTGCCAGCAGCTTAGAGGGGCAGGCAGGGATGCCCCAGCATTTT. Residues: CASSLEGQAGMPQHF.

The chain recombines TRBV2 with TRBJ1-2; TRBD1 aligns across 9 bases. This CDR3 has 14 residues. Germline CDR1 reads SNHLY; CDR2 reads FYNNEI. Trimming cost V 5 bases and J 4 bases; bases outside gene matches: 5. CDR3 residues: CASSRDREAYGYTF. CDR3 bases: TGTGCCAGCAGTAGGGACAGGGAGGCCTATGGCTACACCTTC.

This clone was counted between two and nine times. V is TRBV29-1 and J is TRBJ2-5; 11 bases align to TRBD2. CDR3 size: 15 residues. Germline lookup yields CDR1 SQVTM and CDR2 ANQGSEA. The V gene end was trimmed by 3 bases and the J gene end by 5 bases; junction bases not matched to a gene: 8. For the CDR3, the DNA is TGCAGCGTTGATACTAGCGGGAGCACCGGGGAGACCCAGTACTTC. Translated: CSVDTSGSTGETQYF.

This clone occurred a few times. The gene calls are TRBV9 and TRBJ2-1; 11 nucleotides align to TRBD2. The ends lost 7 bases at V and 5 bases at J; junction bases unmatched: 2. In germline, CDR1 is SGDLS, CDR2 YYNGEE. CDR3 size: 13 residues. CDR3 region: CASGGLADNEQFF. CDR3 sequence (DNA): TGTGCCAGCGGGGGACTAGCGGACAATGAGCAGTTCTTC.

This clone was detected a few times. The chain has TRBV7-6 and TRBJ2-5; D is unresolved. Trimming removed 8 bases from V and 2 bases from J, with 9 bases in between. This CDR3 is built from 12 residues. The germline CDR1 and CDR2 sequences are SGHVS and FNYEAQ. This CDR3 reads CASAPVQETQYF. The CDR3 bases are TGTGCCAGCGCCCCAGTTCAAGAGACCCAGTACTTC.

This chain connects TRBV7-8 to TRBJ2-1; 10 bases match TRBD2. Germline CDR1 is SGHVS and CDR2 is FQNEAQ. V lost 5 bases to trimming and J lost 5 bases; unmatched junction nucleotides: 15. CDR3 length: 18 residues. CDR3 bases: TGTGCCAGCAGCCGCGGACCGATAGCGGGGGGTCCACACAATGAGCAGTTCTTC. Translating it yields CASSRGPIAGGPHNEQFF.

In DNA, the CDR3 is TGTGCCAGCGAGGTGAAGAGCTCCTATAATTCACCCCTCCACTTT. Translation gives CASEVKSSYNSPLHF. This chain uses TRBV21-1 with TRBJ1-6. TRBV21-1 is a pseudogene. The CDR3 has 15 amino acids.